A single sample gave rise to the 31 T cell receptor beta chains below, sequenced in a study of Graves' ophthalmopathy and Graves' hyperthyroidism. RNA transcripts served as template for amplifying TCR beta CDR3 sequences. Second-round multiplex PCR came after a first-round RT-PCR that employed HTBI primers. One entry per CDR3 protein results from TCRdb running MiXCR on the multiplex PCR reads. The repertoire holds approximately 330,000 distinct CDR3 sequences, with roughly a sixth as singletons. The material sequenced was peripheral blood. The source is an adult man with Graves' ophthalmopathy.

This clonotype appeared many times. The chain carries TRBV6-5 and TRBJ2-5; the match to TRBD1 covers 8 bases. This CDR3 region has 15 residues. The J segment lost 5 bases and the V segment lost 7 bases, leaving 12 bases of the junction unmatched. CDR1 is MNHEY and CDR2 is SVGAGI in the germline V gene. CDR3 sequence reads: CASTPTGVLGETQYF. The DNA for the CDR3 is TGTGCCAGCACCCCGACAGGGGTCCTTGGGGAGACCCAGTACTTC.

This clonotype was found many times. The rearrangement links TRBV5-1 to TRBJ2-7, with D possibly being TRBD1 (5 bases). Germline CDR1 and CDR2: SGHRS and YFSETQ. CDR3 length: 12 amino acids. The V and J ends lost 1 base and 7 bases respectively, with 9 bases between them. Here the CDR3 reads CASSLSRGEQYF. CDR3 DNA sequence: TGCGCCAGCAGCTTGAGTAGGGGTGAGCAGTACTTC. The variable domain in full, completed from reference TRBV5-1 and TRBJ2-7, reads KAGVTQTPRYLIKTRGQQVTLSCSPISGHRSVSWYQQTPGQGLQFLFEYFSETQRNKGNFPGRFSGRQFSNSRSEMNVSTLELGDSALYLCASSLSRGEQYFGPGTRLTVT.

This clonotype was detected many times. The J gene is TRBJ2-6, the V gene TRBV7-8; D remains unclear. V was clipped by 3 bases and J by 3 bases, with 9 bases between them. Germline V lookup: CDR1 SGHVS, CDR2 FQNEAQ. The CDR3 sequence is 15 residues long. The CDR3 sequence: CASSFLRNGANVLTF. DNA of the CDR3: TGTGCCAGCAGCTTCCTTCGGAATGGGGCCAACGTCCTGACTTTC. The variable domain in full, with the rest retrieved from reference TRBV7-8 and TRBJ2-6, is GAGVSQSPRYKVAKRGQDVALRCDPISGHVSLFWYQQALGQGPEFLTYFQNEAQLDKSGLPSDRFFAERPEGSVSTLKIQRTQQEDSAVYLCASSFLRNGANVLTFGAGSRLTVL.

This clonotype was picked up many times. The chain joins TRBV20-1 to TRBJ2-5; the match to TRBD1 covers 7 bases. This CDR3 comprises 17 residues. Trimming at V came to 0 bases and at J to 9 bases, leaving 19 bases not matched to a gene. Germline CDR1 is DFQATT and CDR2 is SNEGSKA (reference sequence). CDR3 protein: CSAREVAGTDIFAAQYF. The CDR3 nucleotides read TGCAGTGCTAGAGAGGTGGCTGGGACAGATATCTTCGCGGCCCAGTACTTC.

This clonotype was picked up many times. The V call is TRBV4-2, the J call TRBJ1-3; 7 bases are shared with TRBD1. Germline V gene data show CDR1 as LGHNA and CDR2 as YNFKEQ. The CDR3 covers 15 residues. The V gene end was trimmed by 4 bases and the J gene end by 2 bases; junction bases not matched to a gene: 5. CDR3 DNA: TGTGCCAGCAGCCGTACAGGGGTGGCTGGAAACACCATATATTTT. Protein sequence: CASSRTGVAGNTIYF.

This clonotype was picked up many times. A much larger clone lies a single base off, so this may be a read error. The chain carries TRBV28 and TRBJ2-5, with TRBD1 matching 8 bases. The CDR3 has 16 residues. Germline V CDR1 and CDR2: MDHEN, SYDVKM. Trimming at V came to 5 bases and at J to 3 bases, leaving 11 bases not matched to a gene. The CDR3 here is CASSTAGTGGEETQYF. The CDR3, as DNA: TGTGCCAGCAGTACTGCCGGGACAGGAGGGGAAGAGACCCAGTACTTC.

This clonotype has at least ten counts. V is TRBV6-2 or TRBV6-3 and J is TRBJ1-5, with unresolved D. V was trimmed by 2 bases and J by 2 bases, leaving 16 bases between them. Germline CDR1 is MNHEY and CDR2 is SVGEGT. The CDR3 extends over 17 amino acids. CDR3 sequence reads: CASSYDGGFARNQPQHF. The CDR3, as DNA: TGTGCCAGCAGTTACGACGGTGGGTTCGCCCGCAATCAGCCCCAGCATTTT.

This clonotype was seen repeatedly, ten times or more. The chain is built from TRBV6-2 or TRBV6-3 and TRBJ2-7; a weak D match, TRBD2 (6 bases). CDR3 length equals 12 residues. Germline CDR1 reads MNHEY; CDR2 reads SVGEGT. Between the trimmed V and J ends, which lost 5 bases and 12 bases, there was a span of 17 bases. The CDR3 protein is CASSHDGLRRYF. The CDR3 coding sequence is TGTGCCAGCAGTCACGACGGACTACGGCGGTACTTC.

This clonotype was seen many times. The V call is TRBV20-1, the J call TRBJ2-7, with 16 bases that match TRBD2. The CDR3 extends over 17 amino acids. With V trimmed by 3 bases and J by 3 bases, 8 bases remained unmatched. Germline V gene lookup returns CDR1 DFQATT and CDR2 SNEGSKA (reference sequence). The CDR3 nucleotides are TGCAGTGCTAGTAAGGGGACTAGCGGGGGGGCATACTACGAGCAGTACTTC. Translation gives CSASKGTSGGAYYEQYF.

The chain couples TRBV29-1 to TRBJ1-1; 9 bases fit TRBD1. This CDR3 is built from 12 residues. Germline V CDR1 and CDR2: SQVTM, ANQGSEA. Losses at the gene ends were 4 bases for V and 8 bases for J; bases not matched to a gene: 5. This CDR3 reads CSVATGGPEAFF. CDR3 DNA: TGCAGCGTTGCAACAGGGGGCCCCGAAGCTTTCTTT.

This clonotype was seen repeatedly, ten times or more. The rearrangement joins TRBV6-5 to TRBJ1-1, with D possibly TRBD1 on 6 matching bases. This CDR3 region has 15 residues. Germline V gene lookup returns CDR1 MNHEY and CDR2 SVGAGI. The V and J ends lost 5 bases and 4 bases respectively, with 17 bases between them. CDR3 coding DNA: TGTGCCAGCAGTCCAACCCCAGGGGTGGGCACTGAAGCTTTCTTT. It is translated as CASSPTPGVGTEAFF.

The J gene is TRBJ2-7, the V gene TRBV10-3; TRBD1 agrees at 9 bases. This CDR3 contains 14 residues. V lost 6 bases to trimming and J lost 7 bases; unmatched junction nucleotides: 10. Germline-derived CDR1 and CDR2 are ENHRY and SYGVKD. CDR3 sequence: CAISGDRGLREQYF. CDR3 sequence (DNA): TGTGCCATCAGCGGAGACAGGGGGTTGAGGGAGCAGTACTTC.

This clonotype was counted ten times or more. The CDR3: CASVSRGLDGYTF. As DNA, the CDR3 is TGTGCCAGCGTGAGCAGGGGGCTCGATGGCTACACCTTC. The chain is built from TRBV25-1 and TRBJ1-2; 8 nucleotides match TRBD1. This CDR3 is built from 13 residues. Trimming cost V 8 bases and J 6 bases; bases outside gene matches: 8. In germline, CDR1 is MGHDK, CDR2 SYGVNS.

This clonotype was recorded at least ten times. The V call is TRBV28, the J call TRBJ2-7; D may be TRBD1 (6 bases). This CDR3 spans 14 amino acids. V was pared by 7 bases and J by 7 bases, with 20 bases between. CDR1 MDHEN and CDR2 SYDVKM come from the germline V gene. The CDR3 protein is CASTRQDRPSEQYF. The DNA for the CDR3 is TGTGCCAGCACCCGACAGGACCGACCTTCTGAGCAGTACTTC. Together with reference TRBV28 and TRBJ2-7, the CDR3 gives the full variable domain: DVKVTQSSRYLVKRTGEKVFLECVQDMDHENMFWYRQDPGLGLRLIYFSYDVKMKEKGDIPEGYSVSREKKERFSLILESASTNQTSMYLCASTRQDRPSEQYFGPGTRLTVT.

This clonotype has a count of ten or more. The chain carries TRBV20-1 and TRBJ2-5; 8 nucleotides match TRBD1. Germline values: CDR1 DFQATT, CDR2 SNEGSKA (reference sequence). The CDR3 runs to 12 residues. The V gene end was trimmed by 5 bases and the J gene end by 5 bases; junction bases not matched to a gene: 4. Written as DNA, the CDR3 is TGCAGTGCTTCGGACAGGGAGGAGACCCAGTACTTC. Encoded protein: CSASDREETQYF.

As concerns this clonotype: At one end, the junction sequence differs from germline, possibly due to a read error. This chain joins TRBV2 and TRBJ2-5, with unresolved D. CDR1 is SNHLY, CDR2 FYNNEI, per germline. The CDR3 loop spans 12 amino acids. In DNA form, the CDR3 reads TGTGCCAGTCATGGGGATCAAGAGACCCGGTACTTC. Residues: CASHGDQETRYF.

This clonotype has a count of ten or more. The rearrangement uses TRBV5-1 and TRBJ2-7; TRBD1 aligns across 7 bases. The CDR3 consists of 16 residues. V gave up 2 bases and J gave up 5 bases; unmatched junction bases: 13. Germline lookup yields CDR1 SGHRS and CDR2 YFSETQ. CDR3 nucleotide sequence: TGCGCCAGCAGCTTCTCGGCAGGGGGTCTTACGGACGAGCAGTACTTC. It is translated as CASSFSAGGLTDEQYF.

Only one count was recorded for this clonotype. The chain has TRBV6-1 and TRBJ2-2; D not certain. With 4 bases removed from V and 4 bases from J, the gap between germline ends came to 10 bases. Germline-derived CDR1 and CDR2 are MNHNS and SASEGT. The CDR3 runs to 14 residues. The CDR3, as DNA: TGTGCCAGCAGTGTGGGAAGAGGCACCGGGGAGCTGTTTTTT. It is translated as CASSVGRGTGELFF.

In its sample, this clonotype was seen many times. CDR3 sequence reads: CASSRGDQPQHF. CDR3 DNA sequence: TGTGCCAGCAGCCGAGGTGATCAGCCCCAGCATTTT. This chain joins TRBV3-1 and TRBJ1-5; D not resolved. The V end lost 4 bases, the J end lost 5 bases, and 6 bases lay between the germline ends. This CDR3 has 12 residues. Germline lookup yields CDR1 LGHDT and CDR2 YNNKEL (reference sequence).

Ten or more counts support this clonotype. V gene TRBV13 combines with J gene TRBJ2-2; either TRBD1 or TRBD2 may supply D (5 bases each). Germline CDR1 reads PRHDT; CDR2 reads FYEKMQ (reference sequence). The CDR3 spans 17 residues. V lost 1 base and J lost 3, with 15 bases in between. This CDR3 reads CASSLAGDLSDTGELFF. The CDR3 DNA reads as TGTGCCAGCAGCTTAGCTGGGGACCTCTCCGACACCGGGGAGCTGTTTTTT.

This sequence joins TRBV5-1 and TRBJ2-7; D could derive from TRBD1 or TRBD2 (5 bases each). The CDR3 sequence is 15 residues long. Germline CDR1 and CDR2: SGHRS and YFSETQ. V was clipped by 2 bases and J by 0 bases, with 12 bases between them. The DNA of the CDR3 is TGCGCCAGCAGCTTCCGACACGGGGCCTCCTACGAGCAGTACTTC. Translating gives CASSFRHGASYEQYF.

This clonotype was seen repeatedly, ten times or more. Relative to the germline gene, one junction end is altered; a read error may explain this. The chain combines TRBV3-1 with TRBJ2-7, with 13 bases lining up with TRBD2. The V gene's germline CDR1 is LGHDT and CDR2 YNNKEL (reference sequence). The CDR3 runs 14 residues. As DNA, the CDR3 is TGTGCCAGCAGCCAAAGTGGGACTAGCGGGGAGCATAACTTC. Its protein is CASSQSGTSGEHNF.

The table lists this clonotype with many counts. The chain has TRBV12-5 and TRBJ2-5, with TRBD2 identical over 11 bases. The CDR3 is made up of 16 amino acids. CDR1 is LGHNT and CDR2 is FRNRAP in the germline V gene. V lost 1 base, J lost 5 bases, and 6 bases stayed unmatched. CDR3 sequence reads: CASGLGVAGGQETQYF. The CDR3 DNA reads TGTGCTAGTGGTTTGGGGGTAGCGGGGGGGCAGGAGACCCAGTACTTC.

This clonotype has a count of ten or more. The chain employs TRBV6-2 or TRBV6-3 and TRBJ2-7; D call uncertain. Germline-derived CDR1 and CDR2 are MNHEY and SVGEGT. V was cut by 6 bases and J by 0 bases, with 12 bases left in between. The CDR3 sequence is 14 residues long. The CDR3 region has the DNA TGTGCCAGCAGCTCCGATACGAGCTCCTACGAGCAGTACTTC. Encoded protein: CASSSDTSSYEQYF.

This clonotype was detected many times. CDR3 amino acids: CASSLSITGRIYEQYF. CDR3 sequence (DNA): TGTGCCAGCAGTTTATCGATAACAGGGCGGATCTACGAGCAGTACTTC. The chain carries TRBV27 and TRBJ2-7; D is possibly TRBD1 (6 bases). V was cut by 0 bases and J by 3 bases, with 15 bases left in between. CDR3 length: 16 amino acids. Looked up from germline, CDR1 is MNHEY and CDR2 is SMNVEV (reference sequence).

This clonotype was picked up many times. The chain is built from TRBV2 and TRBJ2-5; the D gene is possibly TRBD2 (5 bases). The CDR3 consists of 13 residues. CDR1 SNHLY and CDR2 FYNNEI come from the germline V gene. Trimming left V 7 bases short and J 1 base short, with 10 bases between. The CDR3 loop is CASNFRGQETQYF. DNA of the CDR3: TGTGCCAGCAACTTCCGGGGCCAAGAGACCCAGTACTTC.

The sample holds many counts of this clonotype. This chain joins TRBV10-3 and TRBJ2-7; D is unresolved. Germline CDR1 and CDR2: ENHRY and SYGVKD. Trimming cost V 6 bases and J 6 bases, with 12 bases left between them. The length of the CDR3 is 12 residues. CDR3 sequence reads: CAIRTRTGEQYF. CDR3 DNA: TGTGCCATCAGGACCCGTACGGGCGAGCAGTACTTC.

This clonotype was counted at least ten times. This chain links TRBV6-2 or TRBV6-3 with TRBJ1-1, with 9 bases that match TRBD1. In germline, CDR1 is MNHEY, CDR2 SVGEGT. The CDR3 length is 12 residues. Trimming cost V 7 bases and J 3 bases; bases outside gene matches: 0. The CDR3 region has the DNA TGTGCCAGCAACAGGGGGCACACTGAAGCTTTCTTT. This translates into CASNRGHTEAFF.

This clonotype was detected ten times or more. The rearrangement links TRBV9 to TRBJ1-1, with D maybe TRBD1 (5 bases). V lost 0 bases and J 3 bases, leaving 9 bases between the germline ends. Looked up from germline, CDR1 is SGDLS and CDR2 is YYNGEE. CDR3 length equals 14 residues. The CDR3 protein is CASSVDLGDTEAFF. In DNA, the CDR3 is TGTGCCAGCAGCGTAGACTTGGGGGACACTGAAGCTTTCTTT. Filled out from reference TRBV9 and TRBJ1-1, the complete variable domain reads DSGVTQTPKHLITATGQRVTLRCSPRSGDLSVYWYQQSLDQGLQFLIQYYNGEERAKGNILERFSAQQFPDLHSELNLSSLELGDSALYFCASSVDLGDTEAFFGQGTRLTVV.

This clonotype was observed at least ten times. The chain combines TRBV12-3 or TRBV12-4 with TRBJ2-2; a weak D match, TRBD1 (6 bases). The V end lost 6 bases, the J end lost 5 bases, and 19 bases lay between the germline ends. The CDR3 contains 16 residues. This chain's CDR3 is CASSHPTQTGTGELFF. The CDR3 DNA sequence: TGTGCCAGCAGCCACCCAACTCAAACAGGGACCGGGGAGCTGTTTTTT.

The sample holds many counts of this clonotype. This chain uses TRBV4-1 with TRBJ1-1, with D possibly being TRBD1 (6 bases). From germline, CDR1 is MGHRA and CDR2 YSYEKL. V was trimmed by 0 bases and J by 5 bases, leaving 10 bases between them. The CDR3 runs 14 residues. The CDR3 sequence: CASSQEGAQTEAFF. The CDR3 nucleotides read TGCGCCAGCAGCCAAGAGGGGGCGCAAACTGAAGCTTTCTTT.